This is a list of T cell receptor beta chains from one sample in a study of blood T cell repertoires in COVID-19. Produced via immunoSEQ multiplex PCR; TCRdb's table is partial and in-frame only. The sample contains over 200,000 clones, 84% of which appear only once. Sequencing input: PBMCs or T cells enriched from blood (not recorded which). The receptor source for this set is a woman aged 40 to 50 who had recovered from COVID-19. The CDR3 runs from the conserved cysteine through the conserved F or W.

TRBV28	CASRTEQGKDYEQYF
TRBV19	CASRGDRAGAFF
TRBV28	CASSPPTGSNYGYTF
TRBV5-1	CASSYVPGLNTDTQYF
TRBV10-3	CAIRSGSGEKLFF
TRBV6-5	CASSYGGPLNNEQFF
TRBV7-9	CASSFTGTVNNSPLHF
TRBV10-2	CASRPGTGGTDTQYF
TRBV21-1	CASSKVDPGQGSGAGELFF
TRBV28	CASSSNLLGTGVYEQYF
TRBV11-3	CASSLETEDEAFF
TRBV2	CASRTPVTGGPGEQFF
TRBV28	CASKIDRGGGYTF
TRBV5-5	CASSFRGGELFF
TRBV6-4	CAPPGGLAGGGSNNEQFF
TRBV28	CASGRGDTGELFF
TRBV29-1	CSVKSGANTEAFF
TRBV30	CAWSRDRGVYGYTF
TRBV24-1	CATSTQRVGNTGELFF
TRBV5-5	CASSAMAGMPQYF
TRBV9	CASSVGPGGTEAFF
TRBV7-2	CASSDREGPYEQYF
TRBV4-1	CASRATADYEQYF
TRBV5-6	CASSAGPTGGYTF
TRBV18	CASSPGDRSGYTF
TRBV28	CASHNQGQGAFGYTF
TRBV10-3	CAIATPPIINEQFF
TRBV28	CASSRGQGNQETQYF
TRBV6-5	CASRVTSDHEQYF
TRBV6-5	CASSYSPGGYGYTF
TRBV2	CASRDRDIEKLFF
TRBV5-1	CASSRAGFQETQYF
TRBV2	CASRAGENYGYTF
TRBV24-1	CATSETGSGDEQFF
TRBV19	CASSAYSYNEQFF
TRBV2	CASNGRVTDTQYF
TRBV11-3	CASSLGTSRNTGELFF
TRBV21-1	CASSKEGLAGVSRLFGETQYF
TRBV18	CASSPASKRGGKLFF
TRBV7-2	CASSRFDRGAEAFF
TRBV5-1	CASSLARGLPGANVLTF
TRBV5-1	CASSDQGNTEAFF
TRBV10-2	CASTPGQIIWDYGYTF
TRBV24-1	CATSDRAGIMRDYTF
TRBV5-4	CASSLRGGKNIQYF
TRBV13	CASSLDRLEAFF
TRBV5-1	CASSFIPLAGDSTDTQYF
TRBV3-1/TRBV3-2	CASSQWPGQGSSGVYNSPLHF
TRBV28	CASSLNYLSGEGYSTNEKLFF
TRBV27	CASSLWLAGGNEQFF
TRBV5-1	CASSLSGTVDYNEQFF
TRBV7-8	CASSLGLHDEQYF
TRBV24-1	CATSDFSGTEAFF
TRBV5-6	CASSLVRTEVVYGYTF
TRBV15	CATSRRVRHEQYF
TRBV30	CAWAYGGTGPYTF
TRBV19	CASSMRQNTEAFF